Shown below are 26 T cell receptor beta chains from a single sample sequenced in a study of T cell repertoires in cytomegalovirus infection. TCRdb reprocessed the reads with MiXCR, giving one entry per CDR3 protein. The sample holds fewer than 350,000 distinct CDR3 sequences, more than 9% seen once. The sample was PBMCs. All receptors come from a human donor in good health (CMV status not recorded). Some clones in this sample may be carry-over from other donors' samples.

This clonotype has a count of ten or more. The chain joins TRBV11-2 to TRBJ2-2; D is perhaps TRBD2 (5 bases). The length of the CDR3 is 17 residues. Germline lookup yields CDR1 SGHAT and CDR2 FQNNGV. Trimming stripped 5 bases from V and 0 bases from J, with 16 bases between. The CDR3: CASSPGSWESNTGELFF. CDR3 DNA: TGTGCCAGCAGCCCGGGGTCTTGGGAATCGAACACCGGGGAGCTGTTTTTT. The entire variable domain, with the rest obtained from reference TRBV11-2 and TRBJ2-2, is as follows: EAGVAQSPRYKIIEKRQSVAFWCNPISGHATLYWYQQILGQGPKLLIQFQNNGVVDDSQLPKDRFSAERLKGVDSTLKIQPAKLEDSAVYLCASSPGSWESNTGELFFGEGSRLTVL.

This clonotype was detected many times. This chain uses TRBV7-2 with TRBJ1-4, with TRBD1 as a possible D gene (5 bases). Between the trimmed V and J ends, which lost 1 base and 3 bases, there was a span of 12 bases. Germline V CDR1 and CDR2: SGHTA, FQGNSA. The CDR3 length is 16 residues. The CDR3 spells CASSLDSTGPNEKLFF. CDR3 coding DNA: TGTGCCAGCAGCTTAGACTCGACGGGACCTAATGAAAAACTGTTTTTT.

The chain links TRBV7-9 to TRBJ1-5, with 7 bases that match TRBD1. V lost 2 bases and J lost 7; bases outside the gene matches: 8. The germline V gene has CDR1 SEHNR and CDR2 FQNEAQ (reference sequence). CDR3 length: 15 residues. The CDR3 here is CASSLQGVEGQPQHF. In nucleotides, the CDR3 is TGTGCCAGCAGCTTACAGGGGGTTGAGGGACAGCCCCAGCATTTT.

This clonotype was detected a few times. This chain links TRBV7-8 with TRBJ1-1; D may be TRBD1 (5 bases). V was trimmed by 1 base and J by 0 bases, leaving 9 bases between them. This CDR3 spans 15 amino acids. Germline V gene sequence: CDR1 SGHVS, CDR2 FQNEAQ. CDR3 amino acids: CASSLVRGVNTEAFF. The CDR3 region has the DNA TGTGCCAGCAGCTTAGTGAGAGGGGTGAACACTGAAGCTTTCTTT.

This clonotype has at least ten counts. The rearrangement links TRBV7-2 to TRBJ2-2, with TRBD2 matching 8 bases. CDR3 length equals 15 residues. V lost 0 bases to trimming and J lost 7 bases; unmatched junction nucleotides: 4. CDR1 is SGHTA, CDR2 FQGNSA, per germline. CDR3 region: CASSLAGGGDGELFF. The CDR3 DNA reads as TGTGCCAGCAGCTTAGCCGGGGGGGGCGACGGGGAGCTGTTTTTT.

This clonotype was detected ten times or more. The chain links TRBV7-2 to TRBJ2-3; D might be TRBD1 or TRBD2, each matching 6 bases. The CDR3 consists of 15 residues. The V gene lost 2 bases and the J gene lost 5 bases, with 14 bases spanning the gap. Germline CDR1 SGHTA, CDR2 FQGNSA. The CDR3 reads CASSLSRGAGDTQYF. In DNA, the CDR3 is TGTGCCAGCAGCTTATCGAGGGGGGCCGGAGATACGCAGTATTTT.

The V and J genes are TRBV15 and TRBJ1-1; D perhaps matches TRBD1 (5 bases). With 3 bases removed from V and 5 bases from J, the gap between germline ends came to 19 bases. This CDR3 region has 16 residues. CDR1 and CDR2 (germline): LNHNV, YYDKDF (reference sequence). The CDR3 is CATSSRWGRSGTEAFF. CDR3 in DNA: TGTGCCACCAGCAGCCGTTGGGGCCGGTCGGGTACTGAAGCTTTCTTT.

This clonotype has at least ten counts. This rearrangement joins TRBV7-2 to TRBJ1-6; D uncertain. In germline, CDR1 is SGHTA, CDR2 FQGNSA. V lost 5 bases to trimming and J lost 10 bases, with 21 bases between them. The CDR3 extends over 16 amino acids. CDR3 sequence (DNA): TGTGCCAGCAGCCCACCTCTCGCGGCCGGAAGGTCACCCCTCCACTTT. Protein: CASSPPLAAGRSPLHF.

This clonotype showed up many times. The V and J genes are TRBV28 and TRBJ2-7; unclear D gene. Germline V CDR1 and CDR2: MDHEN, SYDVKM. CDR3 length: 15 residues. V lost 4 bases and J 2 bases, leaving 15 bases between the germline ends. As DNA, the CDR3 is TGTGCCAGCAGTTCCACGGCCTCAGGCACCTACGAGCAGTACTTC. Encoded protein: CASSSTASGTYEQYF.

The CDR3 spells CASSSSVGQGHNEQFF. CDR3 nucleotide sequence: TGTGCCAGTAGTAGCTCCGTGGGACAGGGACACAATGAGCAGTTCTTC. The genes are TRBV19 and TRBJ2-1; the match to TRBD1 covers 9 bases. The V gene's germline CDR1 is LNHDA and CDR2 SQIVND (reference sequence). After removal of 4 bases from V and 5 bases from J, the junction contained 9 bases not matched to a gene. The CDR3 extends over 16 amino acids. Combining the CDR3 with reference TRBV19 and TRBJ2-1 gives the whole variable domain DGGITQSPKYLFRKEGQNVTLSCEQNLNHDAMYWYRQDPGQGLRLIYYSQIVNDFQKGDIAEGYSVSREKKESFPLTVTSAQKNPTAFYLCASSSSVGQGHNEQFFGPGTRLTVL.

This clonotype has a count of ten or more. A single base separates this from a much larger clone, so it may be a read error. This CDR3 is CASRGTGIYGYTF. The CDR3 DNA reads TGTGCCAGCAGGGGGACAGGGATCTATGGCTACACCTTC. V is TRBV25-1 and J is TRBJ1-2, with 9 bases matching TRBD1. J lost 4 bases, V lost 6 bases, and 3 bases had no gene match. In germline, CDR1 is MGHDK, CDR2 SYGVNS. The CDR3 runs 13 residues.

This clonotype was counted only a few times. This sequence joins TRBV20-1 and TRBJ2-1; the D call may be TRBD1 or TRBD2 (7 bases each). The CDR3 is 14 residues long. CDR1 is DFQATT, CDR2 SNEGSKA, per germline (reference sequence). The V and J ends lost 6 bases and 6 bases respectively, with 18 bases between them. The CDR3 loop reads CSAGGSGGGNEQFF. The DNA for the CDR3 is TGCAGTGCCGGGGGGTCAGGGGGAGGCAATGAGCAGTTCTTC.

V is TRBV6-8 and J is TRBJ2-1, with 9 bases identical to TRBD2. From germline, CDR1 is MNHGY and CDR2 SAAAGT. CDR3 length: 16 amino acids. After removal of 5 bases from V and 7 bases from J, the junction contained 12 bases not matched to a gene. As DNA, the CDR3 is TGTGCCAGCAGTCGGATTTGCGGGAGGGCCGGGAATGAGCAGTTCTTC. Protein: CASSRICGRAGNEQFF.

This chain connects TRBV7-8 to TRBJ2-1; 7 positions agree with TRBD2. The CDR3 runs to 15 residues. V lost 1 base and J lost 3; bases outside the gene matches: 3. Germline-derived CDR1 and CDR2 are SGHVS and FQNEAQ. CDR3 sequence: CASSLVRELYNEQFF. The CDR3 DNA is TGTGCCAGCAGCTTAGTGCGGGAGCTCTACAATGAGCAGTTCTTC.

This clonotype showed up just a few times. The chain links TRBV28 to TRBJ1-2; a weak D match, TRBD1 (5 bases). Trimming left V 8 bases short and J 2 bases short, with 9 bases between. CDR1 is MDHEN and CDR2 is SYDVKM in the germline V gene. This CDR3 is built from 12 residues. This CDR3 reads CASGGLNYGYTF. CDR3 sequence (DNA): TGTGCCAGCGGGGGTTTAAACTATGGCTACACCTTC.

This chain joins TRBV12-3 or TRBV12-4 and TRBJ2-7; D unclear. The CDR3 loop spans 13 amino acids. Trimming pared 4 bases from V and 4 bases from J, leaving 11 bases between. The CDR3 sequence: CASSYSTFYEQYF. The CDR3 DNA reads TGTGCCAGCAGTTATTCCACCTTTTACGAGCAGTACTTC.

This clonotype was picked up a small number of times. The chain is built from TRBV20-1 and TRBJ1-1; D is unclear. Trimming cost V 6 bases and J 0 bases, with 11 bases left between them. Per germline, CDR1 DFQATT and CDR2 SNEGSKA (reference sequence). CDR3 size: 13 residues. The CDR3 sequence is CSAMRGVNTEAFF. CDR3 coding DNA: TGCAGTGCAATGCGTGGGGTGAACACTGAAGCTTTCTTT.

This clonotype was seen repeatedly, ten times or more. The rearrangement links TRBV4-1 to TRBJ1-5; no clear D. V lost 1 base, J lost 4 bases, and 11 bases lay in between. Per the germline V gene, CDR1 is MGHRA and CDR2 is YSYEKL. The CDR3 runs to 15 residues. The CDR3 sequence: CASSQVREENQPQHF. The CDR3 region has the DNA TGCGCCAGCAGCCAAGTAAGGGAGGAGAATCAGCCCCAGCATTTT.

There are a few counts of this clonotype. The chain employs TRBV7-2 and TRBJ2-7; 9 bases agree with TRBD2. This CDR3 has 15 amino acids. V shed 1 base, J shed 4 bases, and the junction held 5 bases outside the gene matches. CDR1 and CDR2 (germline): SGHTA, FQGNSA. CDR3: CASSLVAGGRYEQYF. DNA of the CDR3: TGTGCCAGCAGCTTAGTGGCGGGGGGGCGGTACGAGCAGTACTTC.

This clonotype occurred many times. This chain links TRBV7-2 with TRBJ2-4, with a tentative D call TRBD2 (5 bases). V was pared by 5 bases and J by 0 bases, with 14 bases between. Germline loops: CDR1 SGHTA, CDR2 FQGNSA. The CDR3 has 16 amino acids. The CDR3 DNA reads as TGTGCCAGCAGCCCCTCGGGTGGGAGAGCCAAAAACATTCAGTACTTC. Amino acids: CASSPSGGRAKNIQYF.

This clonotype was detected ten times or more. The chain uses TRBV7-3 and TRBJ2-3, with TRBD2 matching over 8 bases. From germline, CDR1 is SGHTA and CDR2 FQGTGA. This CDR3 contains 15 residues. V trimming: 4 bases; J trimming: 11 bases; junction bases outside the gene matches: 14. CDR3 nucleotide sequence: TGTGCCAGCAGCTCCTCAGCGGGAGTGGTGATGAGGCAGTATTTT. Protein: CASSSSAGVVMRQYF.

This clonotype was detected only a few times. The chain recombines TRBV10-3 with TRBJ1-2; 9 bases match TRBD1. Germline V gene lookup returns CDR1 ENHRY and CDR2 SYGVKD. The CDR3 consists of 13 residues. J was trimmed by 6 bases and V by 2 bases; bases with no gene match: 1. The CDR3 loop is CAISEGTGNGYTF. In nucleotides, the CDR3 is TGTGCCATCAGTGAGGGGACAGGGAATGGCTACACCTTC.

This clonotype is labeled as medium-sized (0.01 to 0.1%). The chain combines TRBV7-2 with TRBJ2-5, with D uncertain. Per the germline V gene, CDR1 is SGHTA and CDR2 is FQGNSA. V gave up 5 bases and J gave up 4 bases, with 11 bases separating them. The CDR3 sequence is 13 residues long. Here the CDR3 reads CASSEQWGETQYF. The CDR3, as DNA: TGTGCCAGCAGCGAACAGTGGGGAGAGACCCAGTACTTC.

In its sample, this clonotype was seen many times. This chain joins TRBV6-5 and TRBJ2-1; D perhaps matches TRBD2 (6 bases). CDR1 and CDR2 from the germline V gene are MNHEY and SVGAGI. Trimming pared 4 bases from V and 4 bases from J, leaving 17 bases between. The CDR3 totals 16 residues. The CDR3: CASSLFTGVGYNEQFF. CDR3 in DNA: TGTGCCAGCAGTTTATTTACGGGAGTTGGTTACAATGAGCAGTTCTTC.

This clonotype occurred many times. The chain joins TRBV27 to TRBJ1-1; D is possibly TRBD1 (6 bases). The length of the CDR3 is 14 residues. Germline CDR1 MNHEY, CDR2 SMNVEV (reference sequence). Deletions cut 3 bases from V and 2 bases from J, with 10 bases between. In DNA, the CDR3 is TGTGCCAGCAGTTTCCGGGGGCGTAACACTGAAGCTTTCTTT. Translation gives CASSFRGRNTEAFF.

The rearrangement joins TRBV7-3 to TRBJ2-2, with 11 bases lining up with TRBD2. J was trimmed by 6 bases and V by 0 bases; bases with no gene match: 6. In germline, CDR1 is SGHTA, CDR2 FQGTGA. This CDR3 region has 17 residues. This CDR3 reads CASSLTVAGGPAGELFF. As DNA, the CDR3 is TGTGCCAGCAGCTTAACGGTAGCGGGGGGGCCGGCCGGGGAGCTGTTTTTT. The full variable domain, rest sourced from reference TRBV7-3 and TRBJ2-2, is GAGVSQTPSNKVTEKGKYVELRCDPISGHTALYWYRQSLGQGPEFLIYFQGTGAADDSGLPNDRFFAVRPEGSVSTLKIQRTERGDSAVYLCASSLTVAGGPAGELFFGEGSRLTVL.